Following are 25 T cell receptor beta chains from one sample sequenced in a study of blood T cells in healthy people across ages. A second PCR of 7 to 11 cycles used a sample-barcoded 5' primer and a J-beta primer mix. TCRdb re-analysed the 5' RACE reads in MiXCR, keeping a single row per CDR3 protein. This sample yields around 1.5 million distinct CDR3 sequences, of which 34% are seen a single time; 10% to 12% belongs to the top ten. Sample: blood. The receptors come from a woman aged 25 to 39 in good health.

This clonotype was seen only a few times. The chain employs TRBV29-1 and TRBJ2-3; 11 positions agree with TRBD1. This CDR3 is 14 amino acids long. Germline-derived CDR1 and CDR2 are SQVTM and ANQGSEA. The DNA of the CDR3 is TGCGGCGCCGCCGGGACAGGGGGTGGAGATACGCAGTATTTT. Its translation: CGAAGTGGGDTQYF.

The rearrangement links TRBV9 to TRBJ2-7; tentative D call: TRBD2 (6 bases). Trimming pared 0 bases from V and 3 bases from J, leaving 13 bases between. Germline V gene lookup returns CDR1 SGDLS and CDR2 YYNGEE. CDR3 length: 15 amino acids. The DNA of the CDR3 is TGTGCCAGCAGCGTAGCGGAAGCGGGTATCTACGAGCAGTACTTC. This gives the protein CASSVAEAGIYEQYF.

This clonotype has more than one count but fewer than ten. This rearrangement joins TRBV14 to TRBJ2-7, with 10 positions matching TRBD2. This CDR3 spans 15 amino acids. With V trimmed by 6 bases and J by 0 bases, 5 bases remained unmatched. CDR1 is SGHDN and CDR2 is FVKESK in the germline V gene. The CDR3 region is CASSLTSGPSYEQYF. In nucleotides, the CDR3 is TGTGCCAGCAGTTTGACTAGCGGGCCCTCCTACGAGCAGTACTTC.

This chain connects TRBV29-1 to TRBJ2-7; tentatively, D is TRBD2 (6 bases). Germline-derived CDR1 and CDR2 are SQVTM and ANQGSEA. This CDR3 has 13 amino acids. V lost 5 bases, J lost 4 bases, and 15 bases lay in between. The CDR3, as DNA: TGCAGCGTTTTTACCCGCGGGGTTTACGAGCAGTACTTC. This translates into CSVFTRGVYEQYF.

This clonotype occurred a few times. V usage is TRBV21-1 and J usage is TRBJ2-1; TRBD2 was called by the table and not checked on the DNA. TRBV21-1 is designated a pseudogene. This CDR3 contains 18 residues. CDR3 residues: CASTPTDFAGEGRDEQFF. The CDR3 region has the DNA TGTGCCAGCACTCCAACGGACTTCGCGGGGGAAGGGAGGGATGAGCAGTTCTTC.

The chain has TRBV4-1 and TRBJ2-7; the D call may be TRBD1 or TRBD2 (6 bases each). Trimming cost V 0 bases and J 3 bases, with 15 bases left between them. The CDR3 has 16 amino acids. Germline CDR1 is MGHRA and CDR2 is YSYEKL. The CDR3 protein is CASSQDGGTGDYEQYF. The CDR3 DNA sequence: TGCGCCAGCAGCCAAGATGGGGGCACGGGGGACTACGAGCAGTACTTC.

The chain employs TRBV7-2 and TRBJ2-2; unclear D gene. Trimming took off 3 bases at V and 5 bases at J, with 7 bases between the two ends. The CDR3 has 13 amino acids. The V gene's germline CDR1 is SGHTA and CDR2 FQGNSA. This CDR3 reads CASSFLITGELFF. The CDR3 region has the DNA TGTGCCAGCAGCTTTTTGATTACCGGGGAGCTGTTTTTT.

In this sample, this clonotype turned up a few times. The chain uses TRBV2 and TRBJ1-1; a weak D match, TRBD1 (6 bases). V shed 6 bases and J shed 0 bases, with 11 bases lying between them. Looked up from germline, CDR1 is SNHLY and CDR2 is FYNNEI. This CDR3 contains 14 residues. CDR3 protein: CASRQGWVNTEAFF. The CDR3 coding sequence is TGTGCCAGCAGGCAGGGGTGGGTGAACACTGAAGCTTTCTTT. Complete variable domain (other parts from reference TRBV2 and TRBJ1-1): EPEVTQTPSHQVTQMGQEVILRCVPISNHLYFYWYRQILGQKVEFLVSFYNNEISEKSEIFDDQFSVERPDGSNFTLKIRSTKLEDSAMYFCASRQGWVNTEAFFGQGTRLTVV.

This clonotype was seen a few times. The V call is TRBV9, the J call TRBJ2-1; 8 nucleotides line up with TRBD2. CDR1 and CDR2 (germline): SGDLS, YYNGEE. This CDR3 comprises 16 residues. The junction had 4 bases not matched to a gene; V was cut back by 2 bases and J by 0 bases. CDR3 region: CASSVAGGSSYNEQFF. In nucleotides, the CDR3 is TGTGCCAGCAGCGTCGCGGGGGGCAGCTCCTACAATGAGCAGTTCTTC.

The J gene is TRBJ1-2, the V gene TRBV12-3 or TRBV12-4; D uncertain. Trimming removed 8 bases from V and 4 bases from J, with 11 bases in between. This CDR3 spans 12 amino acids. CDR3 sequence: CASSVGFYGYTF. In DNA form, the CDR3 reads TGTGCCAGCTCGGTGGGCTTCTATGGCTACACCTTC.

This clonotype was seen only a few times. The V gene is TRBV12-3 or TRBV12-4, the J gene TRBJ1-1; tentative D call: TRBD1 (5 bases). This CDR3 region has 14 residues. The germline V and J ends were trimmed by 6 bases and 0 bases, with 11 bases remaining between them. The CDR3 reads CASSTGVMNTEAFF. Written as DNA, the CDR3 is TGTGCCAGCAGCACGGGGGTAATGAACACTGAAGCTTTCTTT.

The V gene is TRBV15, the J gene TRBJ2-4; 13 bases match TRBD2. The J call may be in error: the DNA end matches TRBJ2-7 better. CDR1 is LNHNV and CDR2 is YYDKDF in the germline V gene (reference sequence). The CDR3 has 15 residues. The CDR3 protein is CATSFGTSGVNEQYF. The CDR3 DNA follows: TGTGCCACCAGCTTCGGGACTAGCGGGGTCAACGAGCAGTACTTC.

This clonotype was seen more than once but under ten times. V usage is TRBV4-1 and J usage is TRBJ1-2, with D perhaps TRBD1 (6 bases). Trimming removed 1 base at V and 1 base at J, with 13 bases between. Germline V CDR1 and CDR2: MGHRA, YSYEKL. This CDR3 comprises 16 residues. DNA for the CDR3: TGCGCCAGCAGCCAAGCGGGGGGCATAATTAACTATGGCTACACCTTC. It translates to CASSQAGGIINYGYTF.

The chain has TRBV20-1 and TRBJ2-7, with D possibly being TRBD1 or TRBD2 (5 bases each). Trimming removed 4 bases at V and 0 bases at J, with 16 bases between. This CDR3 is 15 amino acids long. The germline gives CDR1 DFQATT, CDR2 SNEGSKA (reference sequence). The CDR3: CSATTGEGDSYEQYF. The CDR3 DNA follows: TGCAGTGCTACCACAGGAGAGGGAGACTCCTACGAGCAGTACTTC.

The chain is built from TRBV20-1 and TRBJ1-1; D unclear. The CDR3 spans 14 residues. CDR1 is DFQATT, CDR2 SNEGSKA, per germline (reference sequence). Between the trimmed V and J ends, which lost 0 bases and 2 bases, there was a span of 10 bases. Here the CDR3 DNA reads TGCAGTGCTAGAGATGAGGTTCGCAACACTGAAGCTTTCTTT. This encodes CSARDEVRNTEAFF.

This clonotype was detected only a few times. This chain joins TRBV5-6 and TRBJ2-4; weak D call: TRBD1 (5 bases). Germline CDR1 is SGHDT and CDR2 is YYEEEE. The ends were cut back, 0 bases at V and 1 base at J, with 8 bases in the middle. CDR3 length: 15 amino acids. In DNA form, the CDR3 reads TGTGCCAGCAGCTTGGGGGGCAGGGCCAAAAACATTCAGTACTTC. Amino acids: CASSLGGRAKNIQYF.

V usage is TRBV15 and J usage is TRBJ2-7; D is unresolved. With 5 bases removed from V and 3 bases from J, the gap between germline ends came to 8 bases. The CDR3 has 12 residues. Germline CDR1 reads LNHNV; CDR2 reads YYDKDF (reference sequence). The CDR3 sequence is CATSDSHYEQYF. Here the CDR3 DNA reads TGTGCCACCAGCGATAGCCACTACGAGCAGTACTTC. The whole variable domain, filled in from reference TRBV15 and TRBJ2-7, reads DAMVIQNPRYQVTQFGKPVTLSCSQTLNHNVMYWYQQKSSQAPKLLFHYYDKDFNNEADTPDNFQSRRPNTSFCFLDIRSPGLGDTAMYLCATSDSHYEQYFGPGTRLTVT.

This clonotype was found a few times. V and J are TRBV20-1 and TRBJ1-2, with a tentative D call TRBD1 (5 bases). CDR1 and CDR2 (germline): DFQATT, SNEGSKA (reference sequence). V was trimmed by 0 bases and J by 6 bases, leaving 8 bases between them. The CDR3 spans 12 residues. CDR3 DNA: TGCAGTGCTAGAGATGGGACGGATGGCTACACCTTC. It yields the protein CSARDGTDGYTF.

In this sample, this clonotype turned up many times. This chain uses TRBV27 with TRBJ2-5; 9 bases agree with TRBD1. The CDR3 totals 15 residues. Per the germline V gene, CDR1 is MNHEY and CDR2 is SMNVEV (reference sequence). With V trimmed by 4 bases and J by 4 bases, 7 bases remained unmatched. Written as DNA, the CDR3 is TGTGCCAGCAGTTCGGGACAGGGTTCGCCAGAGACCCAGTACTTC. It encodes CASSSGQGSPETQYF.

Comments on this clonotype: At one boundary the junction diverges from the germline segment, which might be a read error. The gene calls are TRBV27 and TRBJ2-7, with 9 bases identical to TRBD1. The CDR3 extends over 14 amino acids. Germline-derived CDR1 and CDR2 are MNHEY and SMNVEV (reference sequence). The CDR3 DNA is TGTGCCGGCAGTCGGTCCGGGACAGGGAACGAGCAGTACTTC. It encodes CAGSRSGTGNEQYF.

This clonotype showed up just a few times. The CDR3 is CASSQEVAGPYNEQYF. The CDR3 coding sequence is TGCGCCAGCAGCCAAGAAGTAGCGGGGCCCTACAATGAGCAGTACTTC. The genes are TRBV4-1 and TRBJ2-1, with 8 positions matching TRBD2. TRBJ2-7 matches the DNA end more closely, so the J call is doubtful. The CDR3 is 16 residues long. Per the germline V gene, CDR1 is MGHRA and CDR2 is YSYEKL.

This sequence joins TRBV5-1 and TRBJ1-1; 10 bases are shared with TRBD1. Germline loops: CDR1 SGHRS, CDR2 YFSETQ. This CDR3 is 16 amino acids long. The ends lost 5 bases at V and 4 bases at J; junction bases unmatched: 11. In DNA, the CDR3 is TGCGCCAGCAGTGTCCAGACAGGGGGCGCCGGCACTGAAGCTTTCTTT. Translation: CASSVQTGGAGTEAFF.

The table lists this clonotype with many counts. V gene TRBV7-2 combines with J gene TRBJ2-3; D possibly uses TRBD1 or TRBD2 (6 bases each). Germline V gene sequence: CDR1 SGHTA, CDR2 FQGNSA. CDR3 length: 15 residues. V lost 1 base to trimming and J lost 5 bases, with 13 bases between them. CDR3: CASSLGRGELDTQYF. The CDR3 bases are TGTGCCAGCAGCTTAGGGAGGGGGGAATTAGATACGCAGTATTTT.

This clonotype was counted a single time. The chain links TRBV2 to TRBJ1-1, with D possibly being TRBD1 (6 bases). CDR1 SNHLY and CDR2 FYNNEI come from the germline V gene. The V end lost 6 bases, the J end lost 4 bases, and 15 bases lay between the germline ends. There are 14 residues in the CDR3. In nucleotides, the CDR3 is TGTGCCAGCAGGGTGGACAGATCAGGCACTGAAGCTTTCTTT. It codes for CASRVDRSGTEAFF.

This clonotype was counted between two and nine times. The chain carries TRBV29-1 and TRBJ1-1; 7 positions agree with TRBD1. The CDR3 runs 10 residues. V lost 4 bases to trimming and J lost 8 bases; unmatched junction nucleotides: 1. The germline V gene has CDR1 SQVTM and CDR2 ANQGSEA. The CDR3 DNA reads as TGCAGCGTTGGGGACAGCGAAGCTTTCTTT. It specifies CSVGDSEAFF. Supplemented by reference TRBV29-1 and TRBJ1-1, the full variable domain reads SAVISQKPSRDICQRGTSLTIQCQVDSQVTMMFWYRQQPGQSLTLIATANQGSEATYESGFVIDKFPISRPNLTFSTLTVSNMSPEDSSIYLCSVGDSEAFFGQGTRLTVV.